Following are 18 T cell receptor beta chains from one sample sequenced in a study of molecular identifiers for immune sequencing clone quantification. TCRdb called the PCR reads again in MiXCR, with one record for every CDR3 protein. Of about 640,000 distinct CDR3 sequences in the sample, 15% to 20% were seen once. The sample taken for sequencing was naive CD8+ T cells from blood, with Jurkat cell RNA spiked in. The subset was: FACS-sorted CD8+CD4-CCR7+CD45RA+ naive T cells. Every receptor here comes from a human donor in good health. Some libraries in this study had Jurkat cell RNA spiked in.

This clonotype came up many times. The rearrangement links TRBV29-1 to TRBJ1-3; 7 nucleotides match TRBD1. The CDR3 extends over 14 amino acids. Germline values: CDR1 SQVTM, CDR2 ANQGSEA. V was pared by 5 bases and J by 2 bases, with 6 bases of the junction left unmatched. CDR3 amino acids: CSVQGGPTGNTIYF. CDR3 sequence (DNA): TGCAGCGTTCAGGGGGGCCCTACTGGAAACACCATATATTTT. The full variable domain, completed using reference TRBV29-1 and TRBJ1-3, is SAVISQKPSRDICQRGTSLTIQCQVDSQVTMMFWYRQQPGQSLTLIATANQGSEATYESGFVIDKFPISRPNLTFSTLTVSNMSPEDSSIYLCSVQGGPTGNTIYFGEGSWLTVV.

In the case of this clonotype: A much larger clone differs by one base, so this may be a read error. The chain is built from TRBV7-6 and TRBJ2-7; no firm D call. The CDR3 totals 15 residues. With 1 base removed from V and 2 bases from J, the gap between germline ends came to 12 bases. Germline loops: CDR1 SGHVS, CDR2 FNYEAQ. CDR3 bases: TGTGCCAGCAGCTTAGGGCGGTTTGGGACCTACGAGCAGTACTTC. Encoded protein: CASSLGRFGTYEQYF.

CDR3 nucleotide sequence: TGTGCCAGCAGCTTAGCGGTAGACTATGGCTACACCTTC. Translated: CASSLAVDYGYTF. The chain combines TRBV7-9 with TRBJ1-2; no reliable D call. CDR3 length equals 13 residues. Germline V gives CDR1 SEHNR, CDR2 FQNEAQ (reference sequence). Trimming removed 0 bases from V and 3 bases from J, with 5 bases in between.

This clonotype was counted once. J is TRBJ2-7 and V is TRBV20-1; D may match TRBD1 or TRBD2 (5 bases each). The CDR3 totals 16 residues. V was cut by 4 bases and J by 5 bases, with 24 bases left in between. Germline CDR1 is DFQATT and CDR2 is SNEGSKA (reference sequence). The CDR3: CSAKSSRDGLRDEQYF. As DNA, the CDR3 is TGCAGTGCTAAGTCATCCCGGGACGGATTGAGGGACGAGCAGTACTTC.

The chain couples TRBV4-3 to TRBJ2-7, with 8 bases lining up with TRBD1. Per the germline V gene, CDR1 is LGHNA and CDR2 is YSLEER. The CDR3 is 16 residues long. After removal of 0 bases from V and 2 bases from J, the junction contained 6 bases not matched to a gene. CDR3: CASSQDHRQGTYEQYF. CDR3 bases: TGCGCCAGCAGCCAAGATCACCGACAGGGGACCTACGAGCAGTACTTC.

This clonotype was observed at least ten times. The rearrangement links TRBV15 to TRBJ1-5; D is perhaps TRBD1 (6 bases). Trimming removed 0 bases at V and 7 bases at J, with 10 bases between. CDR1 LNHNV and CDR2 YYDKDF come from the germline V gene (reference sequence). The CDR3 length is 14 residues. Here the CDR3 DNA reads TGTGCCACCAGCAGAGACCACAGGGCCCAGCCCCAGCATTTT. It codes for CATSRDHRAQPQHF.

The V and J genes are TRBV20-1 and TRBJ2-3; TRBD2 matches 14 bases. The V gene's germline CDR1 is DFQATT and CDR2 SNEGSKA (reference sequence). Trimming took 6 bases from V and 2 from J; bases not matched to a gene: 10. This CDR3 is built from 17 residues. The CDR3 DNA reads TGCAGTGCGGATAAGGGACTAGCGGGAGTATACACAGATACGCAGTATTTT. Translation: CSADKGLAGVYTDTQYF.

To note about this clonotype: One base away lies a much larger clone, so this may be a sequencing read error. The chain has TRBV12-3 or TRBV12-4 and TRBJ1-6; 8 bases are shared with TRBD1. The V gene end was trimmed by 2 bases and the J gene end by 1 base; junction bases not matched to a gene: 4. This CDR3 comprises 17 residues. CDR3 amino acids: CASSLMRTGSYNSPLHF. The CDR3, as DNA: TGTGCCAGCAGTTTAATGCGGACAGGGTCCTATAATTCACCCCTCCACTTT.

There are many counts of this clonotype. The rearrangement links TRBV13 to TRBJ2-3; TRBD2 matches at 7 bases. V lost 4 bases to trimming and J lost 5 bases; unmatched junction nucleotides: 12. The CDR3 has 16 amino acids. CDR1 PRHDT and CDR2 FYEKMQ come from the germline V gene (reference sequence). The CDR3 coding sequence is TGTGCCAGCAGCTCCTCGGACGCGGGGGTCGAAGATACGCAGTATTTT. This sequence encodes CASSSSDAGVEDTQYF. The full variable domain, completed using reference TRBV13 and TRBJ2-3, is AAGVIQSPRHLIKEKRETATLKCYPIPRHDTVYWYQQGPGQDPQFLISFYEKMQSDKGSIPDRFSAQQFSDYHSELNMSSLELGDSALYFCASSSSDAGVEDTQYFGPGTRLTVL.

This clonotype was seen at least ten times. V usage is TRBV4-1 and J usage is TRBJ2-7; a weak D match, TRBD2 (6 bases). V gave up 0 bases and J gave up 9 bases, with 9 bases separating them. The CDR3 runs 12 residues. Germline values: CDR1 MGHRA, CDR2 YSYEKL. Here the CDR3 DNA reads TGCGCCAGCAGCCAAGAGTGGGGGGTGCAGTACTTC. Translated, it gives CASSQEWGVQYF.

As to this clonotype: This may be a read error, as it is one base from a much larger clone. The chain combines TRBV7-8 with TRBJ2-7; no definite D call. The germline V gene has CDR1 SGHVS and CDR2 FQNEAQ. The V end lost 1 base, the J end lost 5 bases, and 12 bases lay between the germline ends. The CDR3 loop spans 14 amino acids. The CDR3 spells CASSLVHKTDEQYF. The CDR3 nucleotides are TGTGCCAGCAGCTTAGTACACAAGACCGACGAGCAGTACTTC.

This clonotype has more than one count but fewer than ten. The chain joins TRBV2 to TRBJ2-2; 12 nucleotides line up with TRBD2. Germline loops: CDR1 SNHLY, CDR2 FYNNEI. This CDR3 has 16 amino acids. V shed 0 bases and J 6 bases; nucleotides not matched to a gene: 2. CDR3 in DNA: TGTGCCAGCAGTGAAGCGACTAGCGGGAGAGCCGGGGAGCTGTTTTTT. This sequence encodes CASSEATSGRAGELFF.

This clonotype was seen ten or more times. V usage is TRBV6-5 and J usage is TRBJ1-1, with TRBD1 identical over 10 bases. The V segment lost 5 bases and the J segment 4 bases; nucleotides outside the gene matches: 13. The germline CDR1 and CDR2 sequences are MNHEY and SVGAGI. The CDR3 is 17 amino acids. Written as DNA, the CDR3 is TGTGCCAGCAGTCCCCGGGACAGGGGCCTCTTTAGCACTGAAGCTTTCTTT. It encodes CASSPRDRGLFSTEAFF.

This clonotype was observed many times. V is TRBV3-1 and J is TRBJ2-3; 13 bases line up with TRBD2. This CDR3 has 16 amino acids. Germline V gene lookup returns CDR1 LGHDT and CDR2 YNNKEL (reference sequence). The V gene end was trimmed by 4 bases and the J gene end by 7 bases; junction bases not matched to a gene: 8. CDR3 loop: CASSLRLAGGMNTQYF. CDR3 bases: TGTGCCAGCAGCCTTCGACTAGCGGGGGGTATGAATACGCAGTATTTT.

The chain carries TRBV6-2 or TRBV6-3 and TRBJ1-1; D call uncertain. Trimming removed 3 bases at V and 2 bases at J, with 25 bases between. The CDR3 extends over 19 amino acids. From germline, CDR1 is MNHEY and CDR2 SVGEGT. CDR3 sequence: CASSYGKARLSWPNTEAFF. The CDR3 DNA sequence: TGTGCCAGCAGTTATGGGAAGGCGAGACTTTCTTGGCCAAACACTGAAGCTTTCTTT.

This clonotype was seen a handful of times. This chain connects TRBV11-2 to TRBJ2-7; TRBD2 agrees at 8 bases. V shed 1 base and J 0 bases; nucleotides not matched to a gene: 8. CDR1 and CDR2 (germline): SGHAT, FQNNGV. The CDR3 spans 17 residues. The CDR3 DNA reads TGTGCCAGCAGCTTAGGCCGCGGGGGGCTATACTCCTACGAGCAGTACTTC. This sequence encodes CASSLGRGGLYSYEQYF.

This clonotype came up many times. The V and J genes are TRBV12-3 or TRBV12-4 and TRBJ2-3, with 9 positions matching TRBD1. The trim removed 5 bases at V and 5 bases at J, leaving 14 bases unmatched. CDR3 size: 17 residues. The CDR3 bases are TGTGCCAGCAGTCCAATAGTCGCGGGACAGGGTGTAGATACGCAGTATTTT. This encodes CASSPIVAGQGVDTQYF.

This sequence joins TRBV12-3 or TRBV12-4 and TRBJ1-2, with D hard to call. The V end lost 0 bases, the J end lost 3 bases, and 8 bases lay between the germline ends. The length of the CDR3 is 14 residues. The CDR3 sequence is CASSLAASYYGYTF. CDR3 DNA: TGTGCCAGCAGTTTAGCGGCGAGTTACTATGGCTACACCTTC.